This entry lists 10 T cell receptor beta chains sequenced from one sample in a study of blood T cell repertoires in COVID-19. This table comes from immunoSEQ multiplex PCR, and its TCRdb copy is limited to in-frame clones, with some not included. This sample yields roughly 410,000 clones, of which more than 75% are seen a single time; about 2.1% belongs to the top ten. Material: peripheral blood. The receptors shown here come from a woman aged 55 to 70 with COVID-19, enrolled during active disease.

The chain couples TRBV20-1 to TRBJ1-1; perhaps TRBD1 as D (5 bases). The germline V gene encodes CDR1 DFQATT and CDR2 SNEGSKA (reference sequence). This CDR3 comprises 11 residues. This CDR3 is CTPVGLTEAFF. CDR3 nucleotide sequence: TGCACCCCGGTGGGGCTCACTGAAGCTTTCTTT.

The V gene is TRBV24-1, the J gene TRBJ1-2, with TRBD1 identical over 8 bases. The CDR3 loop spans 15 amino acids. V shed 3 bases, J shed 7 bases, and the junction held 9 bases outside the gene matches. Per the germline V gene, CDR1 is KGHDR and CDR2 is SFDVKD. In DNA form, the CDR3 reads TGTGCCACCAGTGATCCGACAGGGGTTAAGACTGGCTACACCTTC. As protein: CATSDPTGVKTGYTF.

This clone was seen a handful of times. The chain combines TRBV29-1 with TRBJ1-2; D is uncertain. The CDR3 has 11 residues. Germline-derived CDR1 and CDR2 are SQVTM and ANQGSEA. V lost 5 bases to trimming and J lost 5 bases, with 9 bases between them. The CDR3 sequence: CSVLREYGYTF. DNA of the CDR3: TGCAGCGTTTTACGAGAGTATGGCTACACCTTC.

The J gene is TRBJ2-2, the V gene TRBV5-1, with D maybe TRBD2 (6 bases). CDR1 is SGHRS and CDR2 is YFSETQ in the germline V gene. The CDR3 sequence is 18 residues long. The V end lost 5 bases, the J end lost 0 bases, and 20 bases lay between the germline ends. The CDR3 region has the DNA TGCGCCAGCAGTCGGACGATGCCGGGACTCTCGAACACCGGGGAGCTGTTTTTT. Amino acid sequence: CASSRTMPGLSNTGELFF.

This clone has only a few counts. The genes are TRBV9 and TRBJ1-1; 9 bases agree with TRBD1. The V gene end was trimmed by 3 bases and the J gene end by 5 bases; junction bases not matched to a gene: 8. Per the germline V gene, CDR1 is SGDLS and CDR2 is YYNGEE. There are 15 residues in the CDR3. The DNA for the CDR3 is TGTGCCAGCAGCGGGCACAGGGGGCCGGGTACTGAAGCTTTCTTT. It is translated as CASSGHRGPGTEAFF.

The CDR3 sequence is CASRRDPNSPLHF. The DNA of the CDR3 is TGTGCCAGCAGGCGGGACCCTAATTCACCCCTCCACTTT. V usage is TRBV6-5 and J usage is TRBJ1-6; a weak D match, TRBD1 (5 bases). CDR1 and CDR2 (germline): MNHEY, SVGAGI. This CDR3 spans 13 amino acids. With 6 bases removed from V and 6 bases from J, the gap between germline ends came to 9 bases.

The gene calls are TRBV29-1 and TRBJ2-5, with TRBD1 matching over 8 bases. Per germline, CDR1 SQVTM and CDR2 ANQGSEA. V lost 0 bases and J lost 3; bases outside the gene matches: 3. The CDR3 extends over 14 amino acids. CDR3 residues: CSVEDVTGEETQYF. DNA of the CDR3: TGCAGCGTTGAAGACGTGACAGGGGAAGAGACCCAGTACTTC.

The gene calls are TRBV19 and TRBJ1-2; possibly TRBD1 for D (6 bases). V lost 6 bases, J lost 8 bases, and 16 bases lay in between. The CDR3 spans 13 residues. Germline CDR1 reads LNHDA; CDR2 reads SQIVND (reference sequence). The DNA for the CDR3 is TGTGCCAGTAGGGACTCCGGGACAAACGGCTACACCTTC. Translation: CASRDSGTNGYTF.

The CDR3 bases are TGTGCCACCAGCAGAGCGGGCCTGGGGGCGGGGGAAGAGACCCAGTACTTC. It encodes CATSRAGLGAGEETQYF. This rearrangement joins TRBV15 to TRBJ2-5; possible D gene TRBD2, 7 bases. Trimming shortened V by 1 base and J by 3 bases, and 18 bases separated the two germline ends. Looked up from germline, CDR1 is LNHNV and CDR2 is YYDKDF (reference sequence). The CDR3 loop spans 17 amino acids.

This chain links TRBV3-1 (or the pseudogene TRBV3-2) with TRBJ1-6; perhaps TRBD1 as D (6 bases). The germline V gene encodes CDR1 LGHDT and CDR2 YNNKEL (reference sequence). Deletions cut 1 base from V and 11 bases from J, with 12 bases between. This CDR3 is 14 amino acids long. The CDR3 protein is CASSQVQGSAPLHF. The DNA for the CDR3 is TGTGCCAGCAGCCAAGTTCAGGGGTCGGCACCCCTCCACTTT.